This T cell receptor beta chain was captured in a study of CD8 T cells in Susac syndrome. With random hexamers, reverse transcription was performed on about 0.45 to 1 ug of RNA. In TCRdb, the immunoSEQ multiplex PCR reads were re-called with MiXCR into one record per CDR3 protein. This sample has fewer than 65,000 distinct CDR3 sequences, with approximately 90% found just once. The sequenced target, TCR beta, came from blood CD8+ and CD4+ T cells. The CD8+ and CD4+ T cells were isolated magnetically using a negative isolation approach, whereas the TEMRA cells were enriched by FACS. This sequence originates from a human donor in good health. Sequenced input: CD8+ T cells from PBMCs.

The DNA for the CDR3 is TGCGCCAGCGGGGCCGGCGCCTACGAGCAGTACTTC. Translating it yields CASGAGAYEQYF. V gene TRBV5-1 combines with J gene TRBJ2-7, with a possible D match to TRBD1 (5 bases). The CDR3 loop spans 12 amino acids. Germline V lookup: CDR1 SGHRS, CDR2 YFSETQ. The germline V and J ends were trimmed by 7 bases and 2 bases, with 10 bases remaining between them.